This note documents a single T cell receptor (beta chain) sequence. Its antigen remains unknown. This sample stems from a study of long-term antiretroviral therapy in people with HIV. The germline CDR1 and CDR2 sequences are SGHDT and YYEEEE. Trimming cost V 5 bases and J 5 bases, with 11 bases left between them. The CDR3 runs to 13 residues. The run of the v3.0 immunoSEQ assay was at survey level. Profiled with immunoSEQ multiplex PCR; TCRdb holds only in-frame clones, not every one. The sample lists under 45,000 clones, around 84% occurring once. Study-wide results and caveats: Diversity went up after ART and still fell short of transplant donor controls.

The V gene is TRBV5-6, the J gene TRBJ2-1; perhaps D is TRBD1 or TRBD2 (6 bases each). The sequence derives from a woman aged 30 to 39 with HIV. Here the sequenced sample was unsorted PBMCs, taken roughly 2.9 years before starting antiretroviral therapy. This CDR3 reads CASSSGAHNEQFF. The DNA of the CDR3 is TGTGCCAGCAGTTCGGGGGCCCACAATGAGCAGTTCTTC.